The present T cell receptor beta chain was sequenced within a study of blood T cell repertoires in COVID-19. Repertoires were generated with immunoSEQ multiplex PCR, while TCRdb's copy carries only in-frame clones and drops some. The sample lists about 480,000 clones; roughly 87% were seen once. This clone was seen only once. This CDR3 spans 13 amino acids. In germline, CDR1 is LNHDA, CDR2 SQIVND (reference sequence). Trimming took 4 bases from V and 3 from J, leaving 9 bases between them. This sequence originates from a young man with COVID-19, enrolled during active disease. The chain couples TRBV19 to TRBJ1-1, with TRBD1 as a possible D gene (6 bases). The sample taken for sequencing was peripheral blood. CDR3 sequence (DNA): TGTGCCAGTAGTACCTACAGGGACACTGAAGCTTTCTTT. Residues: CASSTYRDTEAFF.